Listed below are T cell receptor beta chains from one sample, sequenced in a study of shared clonotypes between healthy human individuals. Repertoires were generated with immunoSEQ multiplex PCR, while TCRdb's copy carries only in-frame clones and drops some. The table records 2.3 million or so clones, roughly 93% of them present only once. The sequencing input was naive CD4+ T cells from PBMCs. The receptors shown here come from a man aged 18 to 29 in good health. Some clones in this sample may be carry-over from other donors' samples. CDR3s leave out the opening cysteine and the closing phenylalanine or tryptophan.

J gene	V gene	CDR3 protein
TRBJ1-5	TRBV28	ASSPYPGSNQPQH
TRBJ2-7	TRBV7-2	ASSLFPTGQTYEQY
TRBJ2-1	TRBV5-1	ASSLGGDYSRSSQF
TRBJ2-2	TRBV7-8	ASSSRLQTSGELF
TRBJ2-7	TRBV30	AWSVTGIFEQY
TRBJ1-1	TRBV30	AWSASRRDRDEAF
TRBJ2-7	TRBV4-2	ASSQDYGRAYEQY
TRBJ1-4	TRBV7-8	ASSFGGGGYTNEKLF
TRBJ1-4	TRBV5-4	ASSLGGTAKREKLF
TRBJ1-5	TRBV6-1	ASSHVGSNQPQH
TRBJ1-5	TRBV6-1	ASSEGVYQPQH
TRBJ2-7	TRBV7-2	ASSLRQGPEYEQY
TRBJ2-7	TRBV7-2	ASSSGQGGYEQY
TRBJ2-1	TRBV4-2	TSSPNRGKILAGYLHNEQF